This T cell receptor beta chain was observed in a study of identical twins. Template switching added a universal primer site; cDNA carried unique molecular identifiers. TCRdb re-derived calls from the 5' RACE reads in MiXCR, one entry per CDR3 protein. This sample has fewer than 650,000 distinct CDR3 sequences; roughly 9.9% occur once, and the top ten carry roughly 3%. Germline assignment: CDR1 SQVTM and CDR2 ANQGSEA. Trimming at V came to 4 bases and at J to 1 base, leaving 4 bases not matched to a gene. CDR3 size: 16 residues. This clonotype turned up a few times. Its antigen is undetermined. Overall study results and limits: Conclusions rested on cross-sectional statistics rather than following the same donors.

These data were also filed under a second study, of yellow fever vaccine responses in identical twins.

The genes are TRBV29-1 and TRBJ2-3, with TRBD2 identical over 14 bases. The source is a woman aged 18 to 35 in good health. The sequenced sample consisted of PBMCs. CDR3 sequence reads: CSVVLGLAGGTDTQYF. The DNA for the CDR3 is TGCAGCGTTGTCTTGGGACTAGCGGGGGGCACAGATACGCAGTATTTT.